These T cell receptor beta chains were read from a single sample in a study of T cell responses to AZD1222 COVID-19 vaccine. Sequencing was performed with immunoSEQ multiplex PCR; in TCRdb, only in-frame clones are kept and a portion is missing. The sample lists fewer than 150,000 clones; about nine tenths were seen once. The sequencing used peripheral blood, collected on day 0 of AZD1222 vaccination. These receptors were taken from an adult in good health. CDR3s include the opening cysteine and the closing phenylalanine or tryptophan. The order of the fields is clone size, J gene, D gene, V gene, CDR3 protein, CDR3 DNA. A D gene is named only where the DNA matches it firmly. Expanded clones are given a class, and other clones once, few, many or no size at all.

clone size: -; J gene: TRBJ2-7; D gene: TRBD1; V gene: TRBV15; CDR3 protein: CATSRDHGQVDEQYF; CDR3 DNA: TGTGCCACCAGCAGAGACCACGGACAGGTCGACGAGCAGTACTTC
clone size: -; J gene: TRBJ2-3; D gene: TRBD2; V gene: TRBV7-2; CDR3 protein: CASTELAGVTDTQYF; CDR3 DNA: TGTGCCAGCACCGAACTAGCGGGGGTTACAGATACGCAGTATTTT
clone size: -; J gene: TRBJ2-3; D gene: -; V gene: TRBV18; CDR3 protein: CASSQPQGTDTQYF; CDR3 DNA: TGTGCCAGCTCGCAGCCTCAGGGTACAGATACGCAGTATTTT
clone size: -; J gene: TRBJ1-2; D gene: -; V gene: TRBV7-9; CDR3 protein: CASSLEQAIYGYTF; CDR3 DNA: TGTGCCAGCAGCTTAGAGCAGGCGATCTATGGCTACACCTTC
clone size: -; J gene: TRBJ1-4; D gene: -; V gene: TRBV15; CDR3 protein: CATSRDKATNEKLFF; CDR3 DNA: TGTGCCACCAGCAGAGATAAAGCAACTAATGAAAAACTGTTTTTT
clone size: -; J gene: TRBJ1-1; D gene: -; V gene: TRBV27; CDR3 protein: CASSQNRGGWGTEAFF; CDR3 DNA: TGTGCCAGCAGCCAGAACCGGGGGGGCTGGGGGACTGAAGCTTTCTTT
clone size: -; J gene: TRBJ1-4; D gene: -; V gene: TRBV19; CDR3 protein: CASKQEGRIEKLFF; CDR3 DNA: TGTGCCAGTAAACAGGAGGGCCGGATTGAAAAACTGTTTTTT
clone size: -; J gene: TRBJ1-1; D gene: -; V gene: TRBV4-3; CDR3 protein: CASSQEGLGNTEAFF; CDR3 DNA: TGCGCCAGCAGCCAAGAAGGCCTGGGGAACACTGAAGCTTTCTTT
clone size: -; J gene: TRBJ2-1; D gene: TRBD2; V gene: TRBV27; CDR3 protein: CASSSSGGTWYNEQFF; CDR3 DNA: TGTGCCAGCAGTTCCAGCGGGGGGACTTGGTACAATGAGCAGTTCTTC
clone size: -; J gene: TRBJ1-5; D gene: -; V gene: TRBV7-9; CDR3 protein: CASTNRDENQPQHF; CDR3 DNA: TGTGCCAGCACCAACCGGGACGAAAATCAGCCCCAGCATTTT
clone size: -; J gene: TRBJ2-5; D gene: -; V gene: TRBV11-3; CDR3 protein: CASSRDNSGTQYF; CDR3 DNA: TGTGCCAGCAGTCGGGACAACTCGGGGACCCAGTACTTC
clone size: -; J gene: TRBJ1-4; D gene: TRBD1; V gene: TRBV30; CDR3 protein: CAWGTGLGEKLFF; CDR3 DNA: TGTGCCTGGGGGACAGGGCTGGGAGAAAAACTGTTTTTT
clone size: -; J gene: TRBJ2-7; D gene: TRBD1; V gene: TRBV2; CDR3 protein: CASSGWDRSYEQYF; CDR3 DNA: TGTGCCAGCAGTGGATGGGACAGGTCGTACGAGCAGTACTTC
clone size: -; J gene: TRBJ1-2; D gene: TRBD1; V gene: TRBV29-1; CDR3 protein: CSAGTGVFYGYTF; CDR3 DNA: TGCAGCGCCGGGACAGGGGTCTTCTATGGCTACACCTTC
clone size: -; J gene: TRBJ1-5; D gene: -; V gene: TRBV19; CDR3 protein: CASSLRRESNQPQHF; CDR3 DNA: TGTGCCAGTAGCCTAAGACGGGAAAGCAATCAGCCCCAGCATTTT
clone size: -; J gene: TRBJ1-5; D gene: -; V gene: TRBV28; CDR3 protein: CASSDRPLQPQHF; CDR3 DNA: TGTGCCAGCAGTGACAGGCCCCTTCAGCCCCAGCATTTT
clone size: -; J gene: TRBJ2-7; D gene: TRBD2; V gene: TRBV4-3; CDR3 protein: CASSPQSWYAGVNYEQYF; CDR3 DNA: TGCGCCAGCAGCCCCCAATCTTGGTATGCGGGAGTTAACTACGAGCAGTACTTC
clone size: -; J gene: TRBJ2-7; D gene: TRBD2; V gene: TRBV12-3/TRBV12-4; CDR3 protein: CASSPGGYEQYF; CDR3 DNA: TGTGCCAGCAGTCCGGGAGGCTACGAGCAGTACTTC
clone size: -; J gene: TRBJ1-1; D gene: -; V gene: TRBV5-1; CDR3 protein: CASREVTGNTEAFF; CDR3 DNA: TGCGCCAGCAGGGAAGTCACAGGGAACACTGAAGCTTTCTTT
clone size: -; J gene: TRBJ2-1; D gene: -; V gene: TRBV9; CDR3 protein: CASSDRVGYNEQFF; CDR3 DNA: TGTGCCAGCAGCGACAGGGTTGGGTACAATGAGCAGTTCTTC
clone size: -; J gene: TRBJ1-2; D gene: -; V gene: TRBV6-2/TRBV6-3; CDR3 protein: CASSYMIGSGGYTF; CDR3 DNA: TGTGCCAGCAGTTACATGATTGGTTCCGGCGGCTACACCTTC
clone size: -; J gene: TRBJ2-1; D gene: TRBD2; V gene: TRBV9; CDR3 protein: CASSGDPGGYNEQFF; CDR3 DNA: TGTGCCAGCAGCGGAGACCCCGGGGGGTACAATGAGCAGTTCTTC
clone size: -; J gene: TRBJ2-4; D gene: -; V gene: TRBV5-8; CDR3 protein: CASSLDPPPKNIQYF; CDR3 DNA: TGTGCCAGCAGCTTAGATCCCCCCCCCAAAAACATTCAGTACTTC
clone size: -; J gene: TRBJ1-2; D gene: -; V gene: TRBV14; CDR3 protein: CASSLEAVSYGYTF; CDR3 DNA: TGTGCCAGCAGCCTGGAAGCAGTTAGCTATGGCTACACCTTC
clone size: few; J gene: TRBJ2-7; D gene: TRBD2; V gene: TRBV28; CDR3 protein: CASSGRAGGKHEQYF; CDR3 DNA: TGTGCCAGCAGTGGGCGCGCGGGAGGGAAGCACGAGCAGTACTTC
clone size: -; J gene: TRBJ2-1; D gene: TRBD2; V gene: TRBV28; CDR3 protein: CASSPSGRGIYNEQFF; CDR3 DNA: TGTGCCAGCAGTCCTAGCGGGAGGGGCATTTACAATGAGCAGTTCTTC
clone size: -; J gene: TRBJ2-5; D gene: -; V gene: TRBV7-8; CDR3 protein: CASSQGHSVGSGIKETQYF; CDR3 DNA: TGTGCCAGCAGCCAGGGGCATAGCGTTGGGAGCGGGATTAAAGAGACCCAGTACTTC
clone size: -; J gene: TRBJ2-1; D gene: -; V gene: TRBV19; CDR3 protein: CASSRDRYNEQFF; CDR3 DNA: TGTGCCAGTAGTAGGGACCGATACAATGAGCAGTTCTTC
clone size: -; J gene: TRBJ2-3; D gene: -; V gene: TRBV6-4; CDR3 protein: CASSVGDTDTQYF; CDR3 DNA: TGTGCCAGCAGTGTCGGGGACACAGATACGCAGTATTTT